The 23 T cell receptor beta chains presented below share a single source sample, sequenced in a study of blood T cell repertoires in COVID-19. TCRdb's copy holds only in-frame clones and misses some; the assay was immunoSEQ multiplex PCR. This sample yields about 100,000 clones, of which less than 90% are seen a single time; 1.5% to 2% belongs to the top ten. Sequencing was performed on peripheral blood. All receptors come from a man older than 75 with acute or convalescent COVID-19.

The chain uses TRBV6-2 or TRBV6-3 and TRBJ1-2, with a possible D match to TRBD1 (5 bases). CDR3 length equals 11 residues. V shed 6 bases and J shed 8 bases, with 10 bases lying between them. Per the germline V gene, CDR1 is MNHEY and CDR2 is SVGEGT. The CDR3 loop reads CASSSRGGYTF. CDR3 sequence (DNA): TGTGCCAGCAGCTCGCGGGGGGGCTACACCTTC.

The gene calls are TRBV7-2 and TRBJ2-3, with TRBD1 matching 7 bases. CDR1 and CDR2 from the germline V gene are SGHTA and FQGNSA. With V trimmed by 1 base and J by 0 bases, 1 base remained unmatched. This CDR3 has 15 residues. The CDR3 here is CASSLEGASTDTQYF. CDR3 in DNA: TGTGCCAGCAGCTTAGAGGGGGCTAGCACAGATACGCAGTATTTT.

The chain is built from TRBV5-1 and TRBJ2-5; 7 bases agree with TRBD1. V shed 4 bases and J 3 bases; nucleotides not matched to a gene: 6. This CDR3 spans 14 amino acids. Germline V CDR1 and CDR2: SGHRS, YFSETQ. The CDR3 nucleotides read TGCGCCAGCAGCGTGACAGGGAATAAAGAGACCCAGTACTTC. Its protein product is CASSVTGNKETQYF.

V gene TRBV18 combines with J gene TRBJ1-1, with D possibly TRBD1 on 5 matching bases. Between the trimmed V and J ends, which lost 2 bases and 8 bases, there was a span of 12 bases. The CDR3 has 13 residues. Germline V gene lookup returns CDR1 KGHSH and CDR2 LQKENI. The chain's CDR3 is CASSPGRPGEAFF. CDR3 in DNA: TGTGCCAGCTCACCAGGTCGGCCAGGGGAAGCTTTCTTT.

The chain couples TRBV6-2 or TRBV6-3 to TRBJ2-4; no definite D call. CDR1 is MNHEY and CDR2 is SVGEGT in the germline V gene. V lost 5 bases and J lost 0, with 11 bases in between. The CDR3 loop spans 15 amino acids. The CDR3 bases are TGTGCCAGCAGTCAAGGCGGAGTAGCCAAAAACATTCAGTACTTC. Translation: CASSQGGVAKNIQYF.

The chain combines TRBV7-2 with TRBJ2-1; 7 nucleotides match TRBD2. The CDR3 is made up of 15 amino acids. The V and J ends lost 1 base and 4 bases, in that order; junction bases with no gene match: 4. The germline CDR1 and CDR2 sequences are SGHTA and FQGNSA. The CDR3 DNA follows: TGTGCCAGCAGCTTAGTCCGCGGGAGTTACAATGAGCAGTTCTTC. It yields the protein CASSLVRGSYNEQFF.

The genes are TRBV6-2 or TRBV6-3 and TRBJ1-5; D call uncertain. CDR3 length: 13 residues. V was shortened by 5 bases and J by 8 bases, with 13 bases between the two germline ends. Germline-derived CDR1 and CDR2 are MNHEY and SVGEGT. The CDR3 region is CASSPGGPEPQHF. The CDR3 bases are TGTGCCAGCAGTCCCGGAGGCCCGGAGCCCCAGCATTTT.

V gene TRBV19 combines with J gene TRBJ2-3, with D maybe TRBD2 (6 bases). Germline CDR1 reads LNHDA; CDR2 reads SQIVND (reference sequence). The length of the CDR3 is 16 residues. The germline V and J ends were trimmed by 3 bases and 0 bases, with 13 bases remaining between them. The CDR3 loop reads CASSIGEAASTDTQYF. CDR3 nucleotide sequence: TGTGCCAGTAGTATTGGGGAGGCGGCTAGCACAGATACGCAGTATTTT.

V and J are TRBV4-3 and TRBJ2-5; the D gene is possibly TRBD2 (6 bases). The CDR3 extends over 15 amino acids. V dropped 0 bases and J dropped 5 bases, with 13 bases sitting between them. Germline lookup yields CDR1 LGHNA and CDR2 YSLEER. The DNA of the CDR3 is TGCGCCAGCAGCCAAGATAAAACAGGAGGGGAGACCCAGTACTTC. It codes for CASSQDKTGGETQYF.

There are a few counts of this clone. The chain links TRBV28 to TRBJ2-5; weak D call: TRBD1 (5 bases). There are 14 residues in the CDR3. Trimming took off 2 bases at V and 2 bases at J, with 9 bases between the two ends. From germline, CDR1 is MDHEN and CDR2 SYDVKM. The CDR3 reads CASSLQGMQETQYF. The CDR3 nucleotides are TGTGCCAGCAGTTTACAGGGTATGCAAGAGACCCAGTACTTC.

The chain recombines TRBV9 with TRBJ2-1; TRBD2 aligns across 8 bases. Unmatched junction bases numbered 6, after V lost 0 bases and J lost 4 bases. CDR3 length: 16 amino acids. Germline lookup yields CDR1 SGDLS and CDR2 YYNGEE. The CDR3, as DNA: TGTGCCAGCAGCGTAGCGGCCAGCGGGGGTTACAATGAGCAGTTCTTC. Its protein product is CASSVAASGGYNEQFF.

The chain recombines TRBV28 with TRBJ2-3, with 8 bases that match TRBD2. CDR1 and CDR2 (germline): MDHEN, SYDVKM. The ends lost 2 bases at V and 0 bases at J; junction bases unmatched: 4. The CDR3 is 16 residues long. The CDR3 bases are TGTGCCAGCAGTTTAGTCACTAGCGGTAGCACAGATACGCAGTATTTT. Translated, it gives CASSLVTSGSTDTQYF.

This rearrangement joins TRBV29-1 to TRBJ2-7; 9 nucleotides agree with TRBD1. This CDR3 region has 22 residues. Germline-derived CDR1 and CDR2 are SQVTM and ANQGSEA. V gave up 4 bases and J gave up 2 bases; unmatched junction bases: 30. The CDR3 DNA reads TGCAGCGTTGTTGGGGGGACAGGGAGGGTGAGCGGGCACCGACTCGGGCCCTACGAGCAGTACTTC. It is translated as CSVVGGTGRVSGHRLGPYEQYF.

V and J are TRBV7-2 and TRBJ2-5; 9 positions match TRBD1. The CDR3 spans 16 residues. The germline V gene encodes CDR1 SGHTA and CDR2 FQGNSA. V was pared by 0 bases and J by 1 base, with 3 bases of the junction left unmatched. CDR3 residues: CASSLALGQGQETQYF. The CDR3 nucleotides are TGTGCCAGCAGCTTAGCTCTGGGACAGGGCCAAGAGACCCAGTACTTC.

This chain joins TRBV29-1 and TRBJ1-1; the D is unclear. From germline, CDR1 is SQVTM and CDR2 ANQGSEA. V was trimmed by 6 bases and J by 1 base, leaving 12 bases between them. The CDR3 spans 13 residues. The CDR3 DNA reads as TGCAGCGTGGGAGACAAAACGAACACTGAAGCTTTCTTT. Its translation is CSVGDKTNTEAFF.

The V and J genes are TRBV7-3 and TRBJ2-1; 11 nucleotides agree with TRBD2. From germline, CDR1 is SGHTA and CDR2 FQGTGA. V shed 5 bases and J 4 bases; nucleotides not matched to a gene: 4. The CDR3 has 15 amino acids. DNA for the CDR3: TGTGCCAGCAGCGCCACTAGCGGGAGTTACAATGAGCAGTTCTTC. Protein: CASSATSGSYNEQFF.

This clone was found a few times. This chain connects TRBV6-2 or TRBV6-3 to TRBJ1-2; D remains unclear. The CDR3 runs to 14 residues. V lost 0 bases, J lost 4 bases, and 9 bases lay in between. Looked up from germline, CDR1 is MNHEY and CDR2 is SVGEGT. The CDR3 DNA follows: TGTGCCAGCAGTTACTCGACCCAGGCCTATGGCTACACCTTC. This codes for CASSYSTQAYGYTF.

This clone was detected only once. This sequence joins TRBV7-9 and TRBJ2-2, with D tentatively TRBD2 (5 bases). Germline lookup yields CDR1 SEHNR and CDR2 FQNEAQ (reference sequence). The CDR3 loop spans 16 amino acids. V lost 5 bases to trimming and J lost 1 base, with 14 bases between them. CDR3 sequence reads: CASSPPRGENTGELFF. The CDR3 DNA reads as TGTGCCAGCAGCCCCCCCCGGGGAGAGAACACCGGGGAGCTGTTTTTT.

In its sample, this clone was seen a few times. The gene calls are TRBV30 and TRBJ2-1; D is unclear. The germline V gene encodes CDR1 GTSNPN and CDR2 SVGIG (reference sequence). V was shortened by 5 bases and J by 7 bases, with 18 bases between the two germline ends. The CDR3 extends over 14 amino acids. CDR3 region: CAWGPSPQYNEQFF. The CDR3 coding sequence is TGTGCCTGGGGACCCTCCCCCCAGTATAATGAGCAGTTCTTC.

The V call is TRBV18, the J call TRBJ2-4, with D possibly being TRBD1 (5 bases). This CDR3 contains 20 residues. Germline V gene lookup returns CDR1 KGHSH and CDR2 LQKENI. Trimming removed 2 bases at V and 0 bases at J, with 23 bases between. The CDR3 is CASSPIPETDRYLAKNIQYF. The CDR3, as DNA: TGTGCCAGCTCACCAATACCTGAGACCGACAGATATCTAGCCAAAAACATTCAGTACTTC.

This clone was counted once. The chain has TRBV28 and TRBJ2-1; TRBD2 matches at 7 bases. This CDR3 region has 15 residues. CDR1 and CDR2 (germline): MDHEN, SYDVKM. The trim removed 5 bases at V and 5 bases at J, leaving 9 bases unmatched. CDR3 sequence: CASSRAGTPNNEQFF. Written as DNA, the CDR3 is TGTGCCAGCAGTAGAGCGGGAACCCCTAACAATGAGCAGTTCTTC.

The chain carries TRBV7-3 and TRBJ2-1, with TRBD2 identical over 10 bases. The CDR3 contains 16 residues. Germline V CDR1 and CDR2: SGHTA, FQGTGA. Trimming took 4 bases from V and 8 from J; bases not matched to a gene: 11. The CDR3 bases are TGTGCCAGCAGCTCAATAGCGGGAGGCCTTATGGATGAGCAGTTCTTC. Encoded protein: CASSSIAGGLMDEQFF.

The V gene is TRBV4-3, the J gene TRBJ2-4; D call uncertain. Trimming took 0 bases from V and 3 from J, leaving 12 bases between them. The germline V gene encodes CDR1 LGHNA and CDR2 YSLEER. The CDR3 totals 16 residues. The CDR3 DNA reads as TGCGCCAGCAGCCAAGAGATACAGTACCGCAAAAACATTCAGTACTTC. Translated, it gives CASSQEIQYRKNIQYF.